The rows below give T cell receptor beta chains drawn from one sample of a study of early T cells in non-severe SARS-CoV-2 infection. Each CDR3 protein is one row after TCRdb ran MiXCR on the 5' RACE reads. The sample has 55,000 or so distinct CDR3 sequences, 11% seen once. What was sequenced was whole blood. The origin of the receptors is an adult who was a healthcare worker with PCR-confirmed SARS-CoV-2 infection or an uninfected control (not recorded which). The CDR3 runs from the conserved cysteine through the conserved F or W. The D gene is left open where the match is weak. Size values are once, few and many counts, or a class for expanded clones, and some rows have none.

j_call: TRBJ2-7
clone_size: few
v_call: TRBV28
d_call: .
cdr3_nt: TGTGCCAGCAGTGGACCTCCCAAGGACGAGCAGTACTTC
cdr3_aa: CASSGPPKDEQYF

j_call: TRBJ2-2
clone_size: .
v_call: TRBV27
d_call: .
cdr3_nt: TGTGCCAGCAGTCTGACAGCCGGGGAGCTGTTTTTT
cdr3_aa: CASSLTAGELFF

j_call: TRBJ2-4
clone_size: .
v_call: TRBV29-1
d_call: .
cdr3_nt: TGCAGCGTTGATTCGGACATTCAGTACTTC
cdr3_aa: CSVDSDIQYF

j_call: TRBJ2-2
clone_size: few
v_call: TRBV12-3/TRBV12-4
d_call: .
cdr3_nt: TGTGCCAGCATGGGGGGGAACACCGGGGAGCTGTTTTTT
cdr3_aa: CASMGGNTGELFF

j_call: TRBJ1-5
clone_size: few
v_call: TRBV18
d_call: .
cdr3_nt: TGTGCCAGCTCACCACCCATTCCCCAGGGGCCCCAGCATTTT
cdr3_aa: CASSPPIPQGPQHF

j_call: TRBJ2-3
clone_size: many
v_call: TRBV28
d_call: TRBD2
cdr3_nt: TGTGCCAGCGAGACTAGCGGGAGCACAGATACGCAGTATTTT
cdr3_aa: CASETSGSTDTQYF

j_call: TRBJ1-4
clone_size: many
v_call: TRBV18
d_call: .
cdr3_nt: TGTGCCAGCTCGGGGGGGCATCGTGAAAAACTGTTTTTT
cdr3_aa: CASSGGHREKLFF

j_call: TRBJ2-1
clone_size: many
v_call: TRBV20-1
d_call: TRBD2
cdr3_nt: TGCAGTGCTAGACGCCCGGGCGGGAGAGCTTGGGATGAGCAGTTCTTC
cdr3_aa: CSARRPGGRAWDEQFF

j_call: TRBJ2-7
clone_size: .
v_call: TRBV5-1
d_call: .
cdr3_nt: TGCGCCAGCAGCAATAGGGGACATAAGTACTTC
cdr3_aa: CASSNRGHKYF

j_call: TRBJ2-5
clone_size: few
v_call: TRBV7-6
d_call: TRBD2
cdr3_nt: TGTGCCAGCAGCTTGGCTAGCGGGAGGGCCGGAGAGACCCAGTACTTC
cdr3_aa: CASSLASGRAGETQYF

j_call: TRBJ2-5
clone_size: .
v_call: TRBV12-3/TRBV12-4
d_call: .
cdr3_nt: TGTGCCAGCAGTTTCGCGGGGGCACAAGAGACCCAGTACTTC
cdr3_aa: CASSFAGAQETQYF

j_call: TRBJ1-3
clone_size: few
v_call: TRBV29-1
d_call: .
cdr3_nt: TGCAGCGTTGGGAATAATGGAAACACCATATATTTT
cdr3_aa: CSVGNNGNTIYF

j_call: TRBJ2-1
clone_size: few
v_call: TRBV5-1
d_call: .
cdr3_nt: TGCGCCAGCAGCTTTGACCCGGCCTATGAGCAGTTCTTC
cdr3_aa: CASSFDPAYEQFF

j_call: TRBJ2-7
clone_size: many
v_call: TRBV29-1
d_call: TRBD1
cdr3_nt: TGCAGCGTTCAACCAGGACAGGGCAGGAACTACGAGCAGTACTTC
cdr3_aa: CSVQPGQGRNYEQYF

j_call: TRBJ2-7
clone_size: .
v_call: TRBV7-6
d_call: .
cdr3_nt: TGTGCCAGCAGCTTAGGAGCTCGGGCCTACGAGCAGTACTTC
cdr3_aa: CASSLGARAYEQYF

j_call: TRBJ2-3
clone_size: .
v_call: TRBV29-1
d_call: TRBD1
cdr3_nt: TGCAGCCACAGGGGGGCAGATACGCAGTATTTT
cdr3_aa: CSHRGADTQYF

j_call: TRBJ1-2
clone_size: many
v_call: TRBV5-1
d_call: .
cdr3_nt: TGCGCCAGCAGCTCGGACGGAACCTATGGCTACACCTTC
cdr3_aa: CASSSDGTYGYTF

j_call: TRBJ2-5
clone_size: many
v_call: TRBV20-1
d_call: TRBD1
cdr3_nt: TGCAGTGCTAGACTGGGACAGGACCATCTGGAGACCCAGTACTTC
cdr3_aa: CSARLGQDHLETQYF

j_call: TRBJ1-3
clone_size: .
v_call: TRBV2
d_call: .
cdr3_nt: TGTGCCAGCAGTCCCCCGGGGGGCATCCGATCTGGAAACACCATATATTTT
cdr3_aa: CASSPPGGIRSGNTIYF

j_call: TRBJ2-4
clone_size: few
v_call: TRBV11-2
d_call: .
cdr3_nt: TGTGCCAGCAGCTTCCGGACAGCCTTCAAAAACATTCAGTACTTC
cdr3_aa: CASSFRTAFKNIQYF

j_call: TRBJ2-3
clone_size: .
v_call: TRBV4-2
d_call: .
cdr3_nt: TGTGCCAGCAGCCAATTTGGGCAGGACACAGATACGCAGTATTTT
cdr3_aa: CASSQFGQDTDTQYF

j_call: TRBJ1-6
clone_size: .
v_call: TRBV18
d_call: TRBD1
cdr3_nt: TGTGCCAGCTCACCCTACCTACCTTCAGGGGGCTTAGATTCACCCCTCCACTTT
cdr3_aa: CASSPYLPSGGLDSPLHF

j_call: TRBJ2-5
clone_size: few
v_call: TRBV7-8
d_call: .
cdr3_nt: TGTGCCAGCAGCCCCAAACCAGGGAGCACTCAAGAGACCCAGTACTTC
cdr3_aa: CASSPKPGSTQETQYF

j_call: TRBJ1-1
clone_size: .
v_call: TRBV28
d_call: TRBD1
cdr3_nt: TGTGCCAGCAGTATTGACAGGGGGCCTGAAGCTTTCTTT
cdr3_aa: CASSIDRGPEAFF

j_call: TRBJ2-2
clone_size: .
v_call: TRBV5-4
d_call: .
cdr3_nt: TGTGCCAGCAGCCCCCTCTCGCGGATGAACACCGGGGAGCTGTTTTTT
cdr3_aa: CASSPLSRMNTGELFF

j_call: TRBJ2-7
clone_size: .
v_call: TRBV5-6
d_call: TRBD2
cdr3_nt: TGTGCCAGCAGCTTGGGACTAGCTAACCTCTACGAGCAGTACTTC
cdr3_aa: CASSLGLANLYEQYF

j_call: TRBJ2-3
clone_size: .
v_call: TRBV7-9
d_call: TRBD1
cdr3_nt: TGTGCCAGCAGCTCCGGGACAGCGCGCACAGATACGCAGTATTTT
cdr3_aa: CASSSGTARTDTQYF

j_call: TRBJ1-1
clone_size: few
v_call: TRBV18
d_call: .
cdr3_nt: TGTGCCAGCTCACCACCGGGGGTCATTAGGGACACTGAAGCTTTCTTT
cdr3_aa: CASSPPGVIRDTEAFF

j_call: TRBJ2-3
clone_size: .
v_call: TRBV20-1
d_call: .
cdr3_nt: TGCAGTGCTAGGGAATCCCCCCTATCGCCGGATACGCAGTATTTT
cdr3_aa: CSARESPLSPDTQYF

j_call: TRBJ1-1
clone_size: many
v_call: TRBV20-1
d_call: .
cdr3_nt: TGCAGTAGCCCGATTAACACTGAAGCTTTCTTT
cdr3_aa: CSSPINTEAFF

j_call: TRBJ2-7
clone_size: many
v_call: TRBV3-1
d_call: TRBD2
cdr3_nt: TGTGCCAGCAGCCAAGATGTCGGTAGCGGGGCCCCCCACGAGCAGTACTTC
cdr3_aa: CASSQDVGSGAPHEQYF

j_call: TRBJ2-2
clone_size: .
v_call: TRBV2
d_call: TRBD2
cdr3_nt: TGTGCCAGCAGAGGGGCTAGCGGGAGAACCGGGGAGCTGTTTTTT
cdr3_aa: CASRGASGRTGELFF

j_call: TRBJ2-3
clone_size: many
v_call: TRBV2
d_call: .
cdr3_nt: TGTGCCAGCAGGGGGGGTGGAACGCAGTATTTT
cdr3_aa: CASRGGGTQYF

j_call: TRBJ2-1
clone_size: many
v_call: TRBV28
d_call: TRBD2
cdr3_nt: TGTGCCAGCAGTTCCTTGACTAGCGGGAGTTACAATGAGCAGTTCTTC
cdr3_aa: CASSSLTSGSYNEQFF

j_call: TRBJ1-1
clone_size: .
v_call: TRBV5-1
d_call: .
cdr3_nt: TGCGCCAGCAGCTTGGAGGGTCGAGGAGCTTTCTTT
cdr3_aa: CASSLEGRGAFF

j_call: TRBJ1-2
clone_size: .
v_call: TRBV28
d_call: TRBD1
cdr3_nt: TGTGCCAGCAGTTTCCCTGGACAGGGGGGCTACACCTTC
cdr3_aa: CASSFPGQGGYTF

j_call: TRBJ2-2
clone_size: few
v_call: TRBV10-2
d_call: .
cdr3_nt: TGCGCCAGCAGAGGCGGCAGCGCTAACACCGGGGAGCTGTTTTTT
cdr3_aa: CASRGGSANTGELFF

j_call: TRBJ1-2
clone_size: many
v_call: TRBV7-2
d_call: .
cdr3_nt: TGTGCCAGCACCCGGGCCGGGGGCGGAACCTATGGCTACACCTTC
cdr3_aa: CASTRAGGGTYGYTF

j_call: TRBJ2-5
clone_size: many
v_call: TRBV18
d_call: .
cdr3_nt: TGTGCCAGCTCACCACGGCAGGACCAAGAGACCCAGTACTTC
cdr3_aa: CASSPRQDQETQYF

j_call: TRBJ2-1
clone_size: few
v_call: TRBV5-1
d_call: .
cdr3_nt: TGCGCCAGCAGCTTGGCCGCCACTGGGGAGCAGTTCTTC
cdr3_aa: CASSLAATGEQFF

j_call: TRBJ2-7
clone_size: few
v_call: TRBV20-1
d_call: .
cdr3_nt: TGCAGTGCTAGATCGGTGCTTGCCCTCTACGAGCAGTACTTC
cdr3_aa: CSARSVLALYEQYF